This T cell receptor (beta chain) was documented in a study of blood T cell repertoires in COVID-19. Study-level information: Samples of COVID-19 (acute and convalescent) were obtained from the United States, Italy and Spain.

TCRdb keeps only in-frame clones here, not all; method: immunoSEQ multiplex PCR. The table includes 150,000 to 200,000 clones, around 84% detected once. The CDR3 has 11 residues. From germline, CDR1 is MRHNA and CDR2 SNTAGT. This clonotype originated in a woman at least 80 years old with acute or convalescent COVID-19. The sample consisted of peripheral blood. The J gene is TRBJ1-1, the V gene TRBV6-4; D gene uncertain. The CDR3 DNA is TGTGCAGCTGCTTGGGCCACTGAAGCTTTCTTT. Translation gives CAAAWATEAFF.